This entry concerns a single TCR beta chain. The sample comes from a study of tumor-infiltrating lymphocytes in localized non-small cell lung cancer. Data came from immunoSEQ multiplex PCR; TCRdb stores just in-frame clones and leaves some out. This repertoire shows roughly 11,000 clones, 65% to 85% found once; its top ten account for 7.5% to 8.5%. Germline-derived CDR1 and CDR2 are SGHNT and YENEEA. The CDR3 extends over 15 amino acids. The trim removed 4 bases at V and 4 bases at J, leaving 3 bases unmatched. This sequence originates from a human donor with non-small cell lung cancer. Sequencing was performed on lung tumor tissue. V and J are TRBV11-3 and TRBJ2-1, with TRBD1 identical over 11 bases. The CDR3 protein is CASSSRDRGYNEQFF. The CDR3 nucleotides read TGTGCCAGCAGCTCCCGGGACAGGGGGTACAATGAGCAGTTCTTC.